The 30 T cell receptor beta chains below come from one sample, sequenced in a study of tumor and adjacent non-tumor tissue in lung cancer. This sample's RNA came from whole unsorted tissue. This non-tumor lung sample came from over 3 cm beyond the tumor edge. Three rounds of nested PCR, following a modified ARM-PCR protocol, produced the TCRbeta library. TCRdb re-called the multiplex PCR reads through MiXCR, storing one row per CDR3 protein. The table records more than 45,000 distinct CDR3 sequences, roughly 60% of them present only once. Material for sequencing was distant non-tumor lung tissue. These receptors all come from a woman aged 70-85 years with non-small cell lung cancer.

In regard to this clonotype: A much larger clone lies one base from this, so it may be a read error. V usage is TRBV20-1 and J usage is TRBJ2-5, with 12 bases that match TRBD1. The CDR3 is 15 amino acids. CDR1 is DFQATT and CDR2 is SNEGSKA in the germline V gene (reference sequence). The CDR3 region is CSARDRDRGQEIQYF. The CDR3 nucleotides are TGCAGTGCTAGAGACCGGGACAGGGGGCAAGAGATCCAGTACTTC.

The CDR3, as DNA: TGTGCCACTAGGGATAGGGAATTCACCGGGGAGCTGTTTTTT. This encodes CATRDREFTGELFF. The rearrangement links TRBV28 to TRBJ2-2; D gene ambiguous. Germline V lookup: CDR1 MDHEN, CDR2 SYDVKM. This CDR3 has 14 residues. The V gene lost 10 bases and the J gene lost 4 bases, with 16 bases spanning the gap.

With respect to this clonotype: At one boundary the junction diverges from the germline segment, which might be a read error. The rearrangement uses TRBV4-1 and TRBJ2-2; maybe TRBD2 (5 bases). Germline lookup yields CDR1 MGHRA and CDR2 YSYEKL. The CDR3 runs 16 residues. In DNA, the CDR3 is TGCGCCAGCAGCCAACGCCCCGTTTGGAACACCGGGGAACTGTTTTTT. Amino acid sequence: CASSQRPVWNTGELFF.

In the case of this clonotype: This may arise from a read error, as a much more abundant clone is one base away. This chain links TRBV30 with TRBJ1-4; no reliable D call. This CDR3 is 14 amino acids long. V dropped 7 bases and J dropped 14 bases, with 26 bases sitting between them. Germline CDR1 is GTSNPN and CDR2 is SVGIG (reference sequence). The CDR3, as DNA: TGTGCCTCGAGACCCCGTTCGGAGGGAATCATGCTGTTTTTT. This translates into CASRPRSEGIMLFF.

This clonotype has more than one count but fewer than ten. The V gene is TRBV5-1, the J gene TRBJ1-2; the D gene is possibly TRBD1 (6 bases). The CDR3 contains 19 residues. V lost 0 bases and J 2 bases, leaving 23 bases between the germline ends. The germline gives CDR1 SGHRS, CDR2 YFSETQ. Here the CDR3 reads CASSLGLRGGGYSNYGYTF. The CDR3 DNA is TGCGCCAGCAGCTTGGGCCTTCGGGGAGGGGGTTACTCCAACTATGGCTACACCTTC.

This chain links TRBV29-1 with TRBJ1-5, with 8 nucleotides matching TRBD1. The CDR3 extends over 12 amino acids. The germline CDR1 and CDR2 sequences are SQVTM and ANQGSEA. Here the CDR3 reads CSAGQDNQPQHF. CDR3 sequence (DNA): TGCAGTGCGGGACAGGACAATCAGCCCCAGCATTTT.

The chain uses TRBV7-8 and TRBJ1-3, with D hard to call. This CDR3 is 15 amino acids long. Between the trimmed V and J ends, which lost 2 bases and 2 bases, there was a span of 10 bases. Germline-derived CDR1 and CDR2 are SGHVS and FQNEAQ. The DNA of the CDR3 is TGTGCCAGCAGCTTATATATAGTACCTGGAAACACCATATATTTT. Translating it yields CASSLYIVPGNTIYF.

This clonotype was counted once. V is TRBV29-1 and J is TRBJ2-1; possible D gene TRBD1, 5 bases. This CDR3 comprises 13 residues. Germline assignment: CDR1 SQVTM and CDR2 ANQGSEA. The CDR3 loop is CNSRQGQDNEQFF. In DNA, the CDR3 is TGCAACTCTCGGCAGGGTCAGGACAATGAGCAGTTCTTC.

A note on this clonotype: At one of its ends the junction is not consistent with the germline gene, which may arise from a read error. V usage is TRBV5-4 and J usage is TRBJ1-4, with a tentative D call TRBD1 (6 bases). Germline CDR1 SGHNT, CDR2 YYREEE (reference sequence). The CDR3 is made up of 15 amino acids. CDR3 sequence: CASSPPGAVVEKLVF. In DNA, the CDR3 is TGTGCCAGCAGCCCTCCAGGGGCAGTAGTTGAAAAACTGGTTTTT. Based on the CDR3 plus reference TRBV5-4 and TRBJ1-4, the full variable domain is ETGVTQSPTHLIKTRGQQVTLRCSSQSGHNTVSWYQQALGQGPQFIFQYYREEENGRGNFPPRFSGLQFPNYSSELNVNALELDDSALYLCASSPPGAVVEKLVFGSGTQLSVL.

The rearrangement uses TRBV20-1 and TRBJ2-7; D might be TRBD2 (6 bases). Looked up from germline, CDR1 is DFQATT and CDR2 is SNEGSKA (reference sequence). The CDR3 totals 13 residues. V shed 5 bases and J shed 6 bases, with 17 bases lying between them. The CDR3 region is CSAGRGLDGEQYF. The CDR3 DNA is TGCAGTGCTGGAAGGGGACTGGACGGCGAGCAGTACTTC.

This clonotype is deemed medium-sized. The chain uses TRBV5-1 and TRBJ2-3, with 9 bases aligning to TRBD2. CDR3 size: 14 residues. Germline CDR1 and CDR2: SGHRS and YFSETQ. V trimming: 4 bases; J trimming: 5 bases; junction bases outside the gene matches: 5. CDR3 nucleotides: TGCGCCAGCAGCGACCTAGCGGGAAGAGATACGCAGTATTTT. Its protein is CASSDLAGRDTQYF.

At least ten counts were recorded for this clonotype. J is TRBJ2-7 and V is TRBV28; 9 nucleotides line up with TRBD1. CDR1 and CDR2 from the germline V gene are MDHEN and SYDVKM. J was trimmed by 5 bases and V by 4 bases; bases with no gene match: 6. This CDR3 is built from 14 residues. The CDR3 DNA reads TGTGCCAGCAGTTCCCTGGACAGGGGCAACGAGCAGTACTTC. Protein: CASSSLDRGNEQYF.

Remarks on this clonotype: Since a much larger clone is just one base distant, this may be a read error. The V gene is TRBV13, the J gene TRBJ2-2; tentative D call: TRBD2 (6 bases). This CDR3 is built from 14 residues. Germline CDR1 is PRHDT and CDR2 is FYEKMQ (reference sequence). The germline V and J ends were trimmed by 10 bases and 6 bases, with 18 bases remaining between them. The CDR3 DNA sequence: TGTGCCAACAGAAGACTAGGATATGCCGGGGAGCTGTTTTTT. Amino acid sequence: CANRRLGYAGELFF.

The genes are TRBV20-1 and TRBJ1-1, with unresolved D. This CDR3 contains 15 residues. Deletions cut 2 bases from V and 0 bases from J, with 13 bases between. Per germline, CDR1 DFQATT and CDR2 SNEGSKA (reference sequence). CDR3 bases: TGCAGTGCTAGACGTGTTTTGGAGATGAACACTGAAGCTTTCTTT. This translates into CSARRVLEMNTEAFF.

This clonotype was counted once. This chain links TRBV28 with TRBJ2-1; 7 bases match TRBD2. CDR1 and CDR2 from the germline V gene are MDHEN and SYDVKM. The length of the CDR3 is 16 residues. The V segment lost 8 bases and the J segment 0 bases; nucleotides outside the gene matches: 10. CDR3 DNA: TGTGCCAGCGGTGGTGGGGGACTAACCTCCTACAATGAGCAGTTCTTC. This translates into CASGGGGLTSYNEQFF.

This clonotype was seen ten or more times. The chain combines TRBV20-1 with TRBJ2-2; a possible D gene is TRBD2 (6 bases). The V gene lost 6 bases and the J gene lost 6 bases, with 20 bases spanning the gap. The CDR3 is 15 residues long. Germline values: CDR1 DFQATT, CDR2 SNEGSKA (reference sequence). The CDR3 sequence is CSATGSTGGAGELFF. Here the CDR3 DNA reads TGCAGTGCCACGGGGTCTACCGGCGGGGCCGGGGAGCTGTTTTTT.

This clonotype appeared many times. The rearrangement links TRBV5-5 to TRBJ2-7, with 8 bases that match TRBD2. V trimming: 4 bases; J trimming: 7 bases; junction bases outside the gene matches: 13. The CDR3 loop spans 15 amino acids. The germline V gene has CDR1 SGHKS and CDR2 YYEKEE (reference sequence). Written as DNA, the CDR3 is TGTGCCAGCAGCCGATTAACTAGCGGCGGGTGGGAGCAGTACTTC. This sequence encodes CASSRLTSGGWEQYF.

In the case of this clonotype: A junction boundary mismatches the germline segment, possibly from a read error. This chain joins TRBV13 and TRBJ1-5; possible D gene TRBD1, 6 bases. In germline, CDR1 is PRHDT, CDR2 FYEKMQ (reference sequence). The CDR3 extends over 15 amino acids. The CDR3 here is CVSSLCLGGNQPQHF. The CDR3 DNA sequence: TGTGTCAGCAGCTTGTGTCTAGGGGGGAATCAGCCCCAGCATTTT.

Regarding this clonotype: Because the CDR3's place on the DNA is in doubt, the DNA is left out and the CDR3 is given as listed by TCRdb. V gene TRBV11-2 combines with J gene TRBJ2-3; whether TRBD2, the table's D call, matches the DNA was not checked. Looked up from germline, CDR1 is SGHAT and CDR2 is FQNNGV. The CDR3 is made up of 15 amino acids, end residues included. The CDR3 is CASSFASGTTETKYF.

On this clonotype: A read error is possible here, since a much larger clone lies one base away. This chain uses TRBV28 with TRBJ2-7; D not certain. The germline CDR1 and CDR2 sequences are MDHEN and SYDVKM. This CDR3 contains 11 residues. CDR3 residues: CASSARYEEYF. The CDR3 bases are TGTGCGAGCTCCGCCCGCTACGAGGAGTACTTC.

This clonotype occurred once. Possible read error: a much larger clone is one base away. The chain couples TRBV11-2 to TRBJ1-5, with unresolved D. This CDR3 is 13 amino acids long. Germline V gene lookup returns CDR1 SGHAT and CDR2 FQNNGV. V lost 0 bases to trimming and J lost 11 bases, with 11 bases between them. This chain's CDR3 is CASSLDLQQSQHF. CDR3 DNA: TGTGCCAGCAGCTTAGATCTTCAACAGTCCCAGCATTTT.

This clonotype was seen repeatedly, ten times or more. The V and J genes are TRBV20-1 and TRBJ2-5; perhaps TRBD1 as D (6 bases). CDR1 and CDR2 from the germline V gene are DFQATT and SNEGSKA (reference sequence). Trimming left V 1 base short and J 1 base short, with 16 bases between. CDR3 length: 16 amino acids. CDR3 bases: TGCAGTGCTAGAGGTCGAAGGGGGTCGAGCCAAGAGACCCAGTACTTC. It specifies CSARGRRGSSQETQYF.

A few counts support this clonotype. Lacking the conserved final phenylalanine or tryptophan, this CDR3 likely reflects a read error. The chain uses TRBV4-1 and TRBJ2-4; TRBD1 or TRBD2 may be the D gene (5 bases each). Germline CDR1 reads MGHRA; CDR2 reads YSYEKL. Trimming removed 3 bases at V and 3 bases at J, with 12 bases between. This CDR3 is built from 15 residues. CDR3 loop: CASSQGPCVKNIQYL. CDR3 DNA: TGCGCCAGCAGCCAGGGACCATGCGTCAAAAACATTCAGTACCTC.

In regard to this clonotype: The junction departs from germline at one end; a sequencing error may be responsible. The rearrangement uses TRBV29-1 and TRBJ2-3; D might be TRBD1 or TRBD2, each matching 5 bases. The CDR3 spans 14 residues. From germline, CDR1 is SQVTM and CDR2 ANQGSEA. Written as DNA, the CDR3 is TGCAACGTTGAGATGGGAGTGGTGACAGATATGCAGTATTTT. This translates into CNVEMGVVTDMQYF.

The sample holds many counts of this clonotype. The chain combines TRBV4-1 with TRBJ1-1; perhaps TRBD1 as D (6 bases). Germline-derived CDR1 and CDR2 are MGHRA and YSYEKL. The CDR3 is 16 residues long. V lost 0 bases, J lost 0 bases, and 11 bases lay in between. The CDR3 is CASSQDTGNMNTEAFF. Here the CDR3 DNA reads TGCGCCAGCAGCCAAGATACAGGGAATATGAACACTGAAGCTTTCTTT.

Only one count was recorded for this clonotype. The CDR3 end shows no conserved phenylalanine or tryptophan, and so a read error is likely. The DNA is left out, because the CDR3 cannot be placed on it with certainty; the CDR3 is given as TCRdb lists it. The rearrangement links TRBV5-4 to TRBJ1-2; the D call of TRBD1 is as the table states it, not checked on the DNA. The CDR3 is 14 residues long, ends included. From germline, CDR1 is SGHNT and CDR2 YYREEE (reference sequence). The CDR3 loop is CASSLGGQGWLATP.

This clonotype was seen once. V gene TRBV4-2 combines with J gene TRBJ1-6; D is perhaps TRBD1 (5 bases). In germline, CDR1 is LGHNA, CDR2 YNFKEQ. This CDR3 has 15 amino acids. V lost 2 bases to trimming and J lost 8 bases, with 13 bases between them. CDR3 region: CASSQRDGDYSPLHF. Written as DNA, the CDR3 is TGTGCCAGCAGCCAAAGGGACGGGGATTATTCACCCCTCCACTTT.

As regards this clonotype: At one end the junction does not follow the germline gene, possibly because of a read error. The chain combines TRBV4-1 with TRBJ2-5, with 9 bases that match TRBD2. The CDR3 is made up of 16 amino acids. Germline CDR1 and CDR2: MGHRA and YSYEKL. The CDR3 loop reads CASSQAGSGRMETQYF. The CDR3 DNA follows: TGCGCCAGTAGCCAAGCGGGGAGCGGGAGGATGGAGACCCAGTACTTC.

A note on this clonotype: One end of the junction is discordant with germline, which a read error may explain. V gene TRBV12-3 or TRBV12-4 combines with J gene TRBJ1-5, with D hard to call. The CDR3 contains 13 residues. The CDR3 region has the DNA TGTGCCGGCAGCTTGATAGGGTTTCAGCCCCAGCATTTT. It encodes CAGSLIGFQPQHF.

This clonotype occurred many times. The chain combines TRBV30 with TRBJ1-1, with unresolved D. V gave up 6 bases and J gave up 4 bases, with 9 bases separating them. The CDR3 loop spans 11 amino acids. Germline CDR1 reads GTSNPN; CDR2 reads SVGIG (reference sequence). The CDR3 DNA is TGTGCCTGCCCCCCAAGCACTGAAGCTTTCTTT. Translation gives CACPPSTEAFF.